Listed below are T cell receptor beta chains from one sample, sequenced in a study of T cell responses to AZD1222 COVID-19 vaccine. Profiled with immunoSEQ multiplex PCR; TCRdb holds only in-frame clones, not every one. The sample holds about 150,000 clones, roughly 90% seen once. The source was peripheral blood, collected on day 0 of AZD1222 vaccination. Receptors were obtained from an adult in good health. CDR3s include the opening cysteine and the closing phenylalanine or tryptophan. D genes are given only for firm matches. The listing skips clone size in some rows; elsewhere it reads once, few, many or a size class.

>NA|NA|TRBJ2-1|TRBV30
TGTGCCTGGTCCTTGTGGGGGAGAACGTACAATGAGCAGTTCTTC
CAWSLWGRTYNEQFF
>NA|TRBD1|TRBJ1-6|TRBV7-9
TGTGCCAGCACCAACCCGAAGGGACAGGGGTTTTCACCCCTCCACTTT
CASTNPKGQGFSPLHF
>few|NA|TRBJ2-2|TRBV7-3
TGTGCCAGCAGCGCCAGATCCACCGGGGAGCTGTTTTTT
CASSARSTGELFF
>few|TRBD1|TRBJ2-3|TRBV27
TGTGCCAGCAGTTTATCGCGGCCGGACAGGGGCGCAGATACGCAGTATTTT
CASSLSRPDRGADTQYF
>NA|TRBD2|TRBJ2-2|TRBV13
TGTGCCAGCAGCTTGGGACTAGCCGGGGAGCTGTTTTTT
CASSLGLAGELFF
>NA|NA|TRBJ1-2|TRBV5-1
TGCGCCAGCAGCCAGGACGGAGCTAACTATGGCTACACCTTC
CASSQDGANYGYTF
>NA|NA|TRBJ1-6|TRBV11-3
TGTGCCAGCAGCTTGCGGGGTCCCTATAATTCACCCCTCCACTTT
CASSLRGPYNSPLHF
>NA|TRBD1|TRBJ1-2|TRBV28
TGTGCCAGCTTGGCAGGACAGGGGGGAAATGGCTACACCTTC
CASLAGQGGNGYTF
>once|NA|TRBJ1-1|TRBV5-6
TGTGCCAGCAGCTACGGGGCGGACACTGAAGCTTTCTTT
CASSYGADTEAFF
>NA|NA|TRBJ1-1|TRBV7-9
TGTGCCAGCAGCCCCAGGGCCACTGAAGCTTTCTTT
CASSPRATEAFF
>NA|NA|TRBJ1-2|TRBV10-2
TGCGCCAGCAGCGACAGGCCCCTTAGCTATGGCTACACCTTC
CASSDRPLSYGYTF
>NA|NA|TRBJ1-1|TRBV27
TGTGCCAGCCGGAAGGGAGTTGGTGAAGCTTTCTTT
CASRKGVGEAFF
>NA|TRBD1|TRBJ1-1|TRBV9
TGTGCCAGCAGCTACTCGACAGGGGGGTTTACTGAAGCTTTCTTT
CASSYSTGGFTEAFF
>NA|NA|TRBJ2-5|TRBV24-1
TGTGCCACCAGTGATTTAGGTGGGACCCAAGAGACCCAGTACTTC
CATSDLGGTQETQYF
>NA|TRBD1|TRBJ1-1|TRBV7-2
TGTGCCAGCAGCTTAGCCACAGGGGGAACTGAAGCTTTCTTT
CASSLATGGTEAFF
>NA|NA|TRBJ2-7|TRBV6-5
TGTGCCAGCAGTTACTCAGGTAGAGGGGTCGACGAGCAGTACTTC
CASSYSGRGVDEQYF
>NA|NA|TRBJ2-5|TRBV3-1/TRBV3-2
TGTGCCAGCAGCCAAATAACAGGGATCCAAGAGACCCAGTACTTC
CASSQITGIQETQYF
>NA|NA|TRBJ2-7|TRBV4-1
TGCGCCAGCAGCCAAGGCCGGGACGTCTCCTACGAGCAGTACTTC
CASSQGRDVSYEQYF
>NA|NA|TRBJ2-2|TRBV11-3
TGTGCCAGCAGCCCGCTGACAGTCACCGGGGAGCTGTTTTTT
CASSPLTVTGELFF
>NA|TRBD1|TRBJ2-7|TRBV18
TGTGCCAGCTCACCATACACAGGGGACGGCGAGCAGTACTTC
CASSPYTGDGEQYF
>NA|NA|TRBJ1-1|TRBV5-1
TGCGCCAGCAGCGCAGAGGCGGACGCTTCCCCCGCGGGCACTGAAGCTTTCTTT
CASSAEADASPAGTEAFF
>NA|TRBD1|TRBJ1-5|TRBV10-3
TGTGCCTCCGGGGGGGGACAGCAGCCCCAGCATTTT
CASGGGQQPQHF
>NA|TRBD1|TRBJ1-2|TRBV15
TGTGCCACCAGCAGCACTCGGGACAGTCACTATGGCTACACCTTC
CATSSTRDSHYGYTF
>NA|NA|TRBJ1-6|TRBV11-2
TGTGCCAGCAGCTTAGATCGAAGTCCACCCCTCCACTTT
CASSLDRSPPLHF
>NA|NA|TRBJ2-5|TRBV24-1
TGTGCCACCAGTGATTTGACGGGGGGCGGGGAGACCCAGTACTTC
CATSDLTGGGETQYF
>NA|NA|TRBJ1-6|TRBV6-6
TGTGCCAGCACCGGGGCCTTTTGGTCACCCCTCCACTTT
CASTGAFWSPLHF
>NA|NA|TRBJ1-2|TRBV29-1
TGCAGCGTTGAGGCGGCCGGGGAATATGGCTACACCTTC
CSVEAAGEYGYTF
>NA|NA|TRBJ1-1|TRBV11-3
TGTGCCAGCAGCCGGACGAACACTGAAGCTTTCTTT
CASSRTNTEAFF
>NA|NA|TRBJ1-6|TRBV18
TGTGCCAGCTCACCTTTCCCAGCAAGCTCCTATAATTCACCCCTCCACTTT
CASSPFPASSYNSPLHF
>NA|NA|TRBJ1-6|TRBV7-9
TGTGCCAGCAGCGCTACCCAAATTCCCGGGGCTGGAAATTCACCCCTCCACTTT
CASSATQIPGAGNSPLHF
>NA|NA|TRBJ2-1|TRBV19
TGTGCCAGTAGTATAAGAGGACTACCCTCCAATGAGCAGTTCTTC
CASSIRGLPSNEQFF
>NA|TRBD1|TRBJ2-1|TRBV19
TGTGCCAGTACCCAGGACAGGGAGCCCCAATACGAGCAGTTCTTC
CASTQDREPQYEQFF
>NA|NA|TRBJ1-3|TRBV6-5
TGTGCCAGCAGTCCTCCAGGGGATGGAAACACCATATATTTT
CASSPPGDGNTIYF
>NA|NA|TRBJ1-2|TRBV6-5
TGTGCCAGCAGTTGGGGTCCCGGCTACACCTTC
CASSWGPGYTF
>NA|NA|TRBJ1-1|TRBV11-3
TGTGCCAGCAGCTTAGAGAGGTACACTGAAGCTTTCTTT
CASSLERYTEAFF
>NA|TRBD1|TRBJ1-6|TRBV27
TGTGCCAGCAGTTTTTCCAGGGGGCTTTGTTCACCCCTCCACTTT
CASSFSRGLCSPLHF
>once|NA|TRBJ1-1|TRBV18
TGTGCCAGCTCACCTCAGGGCTCACGGGTGAACACTGAAGCTTTCTTT
CASSPQGSRVNTEAFF
>NA|TRBD1|TRBJ1-1|TRBV4-3
TGCGCCAGCAGCCAATCCCGACAGGGGGCGGGTGAAGCTTTCTTT
CASSQSRQGAGEAFF
>NA|NA|TRBJ1-5|TRBV7-2
TGTGCCAGCAGCTTAGGGGGACAATCGCCCCAGCATTTT
CASSLGGQSPQHF
>once|NA|TRBJ2-7|TRBV27
TGTGCCAGCAGTTTATCGGCCCCGGGTTACGAGCAGTACTTC
CASSLSAPGYEQYF
>NA|NA|TRBJ1-2|TRBV6-5
TGTGCCAGCAGTTGGTCAGGGGTCGGCTACACCTTC
CASSWSGVGYTF
>NA|NA|TRBJ2-1|TRBV30
TGTGCCTGGAGTGATCGGGGCTATGAGCAGTTCTTC
CAWSDRGYEQFF
>NA|NA|TRBJ2-7|TRBV12-3/TRBV12-4
TGTGCCAACTCTATTAGGTGGGAGCAGTACTTC
CANSIRWEQYF
>once|NA|TRBJ1-2|TRBV6-1
TGTGCCAGCAGTGACACATCTTATGGCTACACCTTC
CASSDTSYGYTF
>NA|TRBD1|TRBJ2-4|TRBV6-5
TGTGCCACAGGACAGGGAAAAAACATTCAGTACTTC
CATGQGKNIQYF
>NA|NA|TRBJ2-1|TRBV29-1
TGCAGCGTTGGGATCAATGAGCAGTTCTTC
CSVGINEQFF
>once|NA|TRBJ1-2|TRBV11-1
TGTGCCAGCAGCTTAGCGAGCCCGGTTGCGAATGGCTACACCTTC
CASSLASPVANGYTF
>NA|NA|TRBJ1-1|TRBV30
TGTGCCTGGAAAATAACAGGGAGAGGGAAAGCTTTCTTT
CAWKITGRGKAFF
>NA|TRBD2|TRBJ2-1|TRBV7-3
TGTGCCAGCAGCTTCGGACTAGCGGGATACAATGAGCAGTTCTTC
CASSFGLAGYNEQFF
>NA|NA|TRBJ1-1|TRBV12-3/TRBV12-4
TGTGCCAGCACCCAGACTCGGGACACTGAAGCTTTCTTT
CASTQTRDTEAFF
>NA|NA|TRBJ2-1|TRBV18
TGTGCCAGCTCACCAACGATAAGCTCCTACAATGAGCAGTTCTTC
CASSPTISSYNEQFF
>NA|NA|TRBJ2-7|TRBV27
TGTGCCAGCAGTTCCTCACAGGGAGGAGGCTCCTACGAGCAGTACTTC
CASSSSQGGGSYEQYF
>many|NA|TRBJ1-1|TRBV27
TGTGCCAGCAGTTTATCGATCAGCACTGAAGCTTTCTTT
CASSLSISTEAFF
>NA|NA|TRBJ2-5|TRBV11-2
TGTGCCAGCAGCTATCTGCGGAGGGAAGAGACCCAGTACTTC
CASSYLRREETQYF
>NA|NA|TRBJ1-4|TRBV4-2
TGTGCCAGCAGCCAAAAGCCGCAGGACCCGGTAAAACTGTTTTTT
CASSQKPQDPVKLFF